The clone carrying this TCR beta chain was observed many times. Its target is unknown. Investigators took RNA and DNA out together from 20-30 mg of unsorted bulk tissue. Treatment of the patients' primary liver carcinoma consisted of surgical resection. The data originate from a study of tumor-infiltrating lymphocytes in primary liver carcinoma. Study-level background: Samples produced roughly 3.65 to 8 million productive TCRbeta reads, comparable across tissue types. Notes on the study in general: Only about 8-25% of top clones showed up in all five tumor regions. Lower overlap was observed for tumor-adjacent and tumor-blood pairs relative to tumor region pairs.

With approximately 470 ng total RNA as template and a constant-region primer, TCR beta cDNA was made. Researchers made the TCR beta libraries by running three nested multiplex PCR rounds with slightly modified ARM-PCR. Running 10 cycles apiece, the first two PCR rounds relied on TRBV1-TRBV30 forward primers together with a C-beta reverse primer. TCRdb re-called the multiplex PCR reads through MiXCR, storing one row per CDR3 protein. The sample records around 60,000 distinct CDR3 sequences, roughly two thirds being singletons. V lost 0 bases, J lost 2 bases, and 6 bases stayed unmatched. Germline-derived CDR1 and CDR2 are MRHNA and SNTAGT. The CDR3 contains 19 residues.

Sequenced: liver tumor tissue from sampling region 4. Subset: tumor region T4, right-lateral pole. The chain combines TRBV6-4 with TRBJ2-2; 13 bases agree with TRBD2. This TCR came from a man aged 35 to 55 with primary liver carcinoma and hepatitis B virus infection. CDR3 loop: CASSDSTSGRNINTGELFF. The CDR3 DNA reads as TGTGCCAGCAGTGACTCGACTAGCGGGAGGAACATAAACACCGGGGAGCTGTTTTTT.